This is a list of T cell receptor beta chains from one sample in a study of blood T cell repertoires in COVID-19. The table came from immunoSEQ multiplex PCR; TCRdb's copy has only in-frame clones and leaves some out. The table lists more than 150,000 clones, around 87% of them singletons. Source material: peripheral blood. The receptors were sampled from a man between 35 and 55 years old with active or convalescent COVID-19. Both conserved end residues are part of each CDR3. Each record gives: D gene, clone size, J gene, V gene, CDR3 protein, CDR3 DNA. A D gene is named only where the DNA matches it firmly. Only part of the rows carry a size: once, few, many, or a class if the clone is expanded.

. | . | TRBJ1-1 | TRBV6-2/TRBV6-3 | CASSYPGQGIGGTEAFF | TGTGCCAGCAGTTACCCCGGGCAGGGAATAGGCGGCACTGAAGCTTTCTTT
. | few | TRBJ1-3 | TRBV28 | CASSPRTASSGNTIYF | TGTGCCAGCAGCCCAAGGACAGCTTCGTCTGGAAACACCATATATTTT
. | . | TRBJ2-1 | TRBV10-3 | CAISESKRSSYNEQFF | TGTGCCATCAGTGAGTCGAAGCGGAGCTCCTACAATGAGCAGTTCTTC
. | . | TRBJ1-1 | TRBV11-3 | CASSFRGMNTEAFF | TGTGCCAGCAGCTTCCGGGGGATGAACACTGAAGCTTTCTTT
TRBD1 | once | TRBJ2-7 | TRBV7-3 | CASSRDRDNEQYF | TGTGCCAGCAGCCGGGACAGGGACAACGAGCAGTACTTC
TRBD1 | . | TRBJ2-3 | TRBV29-1 | CSVDQGDTDTQYF | TGCAGCGTTGATCAGGGGGACACAGATACGCAGTATTTT
TRBD1 | . | TRBJ1-2 | TRBV6-5 | CASMTGGAGYTF | TGTGCCAGCATGACAGGGGGCGCTGGCTACACCTTC
TRBD1 | few | TRBJ1-2 | TRBV2 | CASSYLEGAGYTF | TGTGCCAGCAGTTATTTGGAGGGGGCTGGCTACACCTTC
TRBD2 | . | TRBJ2-1 | TRBV6-1 | CASSARLIAGYNEQFF | TGTGCCAGCAGTGCCCGGTTAATAGCGGGGTACAATGAGCAGTTCTTC
. | . | TRBJ1-6 | TRBV29-1 | CSVEVGGGNSPLHF | TGCAGCGTTGAGGTGGGGGGTGGCAATTCACCCCTCCACTTT
TRBD2 | . | TRBJ2-7 | TRBV29-1 | CSVGSSGGAGEQYF | TGCAGCGTTGGGAGTAGCGGGGGTGCGGGGGAGCAGTACTTC
TRBD1 | . | TRBJ1-3 | TRBV15 | CAIAQGTYGNTIYF | TGTGCCATCGCACAGGGGACATATGGAAACACCATATATTTT
TRBD1 | . | TRBJ2-7 | TRBV7-9 | CASSFQGVEQYF | TGTGCCAGCAGCTTCCAGGGGGTTGAGCAGTACTTC
TRBD2 | . | TRBJ2-1 | TRBV2 | CASLAGEYNEQFF | TGTGCCAGCTTAGCGGGTGAATACAATGAGCAGTTCTTC
. | . | TRBJ2-2 | TRBV14 | CASSQQGNTGELFF | TGTGCCAGCAGCCAACAGGGGAACACCGGGGAGCTGTTTTTT
. | . | TRBJ2-1 | TRBV27 | CASSLSSYNEQFF | TGTGCCAGCAGCCTTAGCTCCTACAATGAGCAGTTCTTC
. | few | TRBJ2-2 | TRBV9 | CASRQGSGELFF | TGTGCCAGCAGACAGGGCTCCGGGGAGCTGTTTTTT
TRBD2 | . | TRBJ2-3 | TRBV4-2 | CASSQTALAGVGDTQYF | TGTGCCAGCAGCCAAACCGCGCTAGCGGGGGTTGGAGATACGCAGTATTTT
. | . | TRBJ2-7 | TRBV10-3 | CAISDQARVFHYEQYF | TGTGCCATCAGTGACCAGGCCAGGGTCTTCCACTACGAGCAGTACTTC
TRBD2 | few | TRBJ2-7 | TRBV18 | CASSPSGGMSYEQYF | TGTGCCAGCTCACCGAGCGGGGGAATGTCCTACGAGCAGTACTTC
TRBD1 | . | TRBJ2-2 | TRBV4-2 | CASSQRGQGRDTGELFF | TGTGCCAGCAGCCAAAGGGGGCAGGGACGGGACACCGGGGAGCTGTTTTTT
TRBD1 | once | TRBJ1-5 | TRBV3-1/TRBV3-2 | CASSQSGTGGFQPQHF | TGTGCCAGCAGCCAGTCCGGGACAGGGGGTTTTCAGCCCCAGCATTTT
. | once | TRBJ1-2 | TRBV7-9 | CASSLVRGNYGYTF | TGTGCCAGCAGCTTAGTCAGGGGAAACTATGGCTACACCTTC
. | once | TRBJ1-5 | TRBV14 | CASSQGSQPQHF | TGTGCCAGCAGCCAAGGGAGTCAGCCCCAGCATTTT
. | few | TRBJ1-6 | TRBV20-1 | CSASQHFNSPLHF | TGCAGTGCTAGTCAACATTTTAATTCACCCCTCCACTTT
. | . | TRBJ1-4 | TRBV7-8 | CASKKDGLPGEKLFF | TGTGCCAGCAAGAAGGACGGACTTCCGGGTGAAAAACTGTTTTTT
. | few | TRBJ1-3 | TRBV2 | CASSWGTSGNTIYF | TGTGCCAGCAGTTGGGGGACATCCGGAAACACCATATATTTT
. | . | TRBJ1-2 | TRBV5-1 | CASSLVRDTNYGYTF | TGCGCCAGCAGCTTGGTTCGGGATACTAACTATGGCTACACCTTC
. | . | TRBJ1-2 | TRBV30 | CAWSSGGHGYTF | TGTGCCTGGAGTTCTGGAGGTCATGGCTACACCTTC
. | . | TRBJ2-3 | TRBV11-1 | CASSSEPASTDTQYF | TGTGCCAGCAGCTCCGAGCCCGCTAGCACAGATACGCAGTATTTT
. | . | TRBJ2-1 | TRBV3-1/TRBV3-2 | CASSKDRDWQFF | TGTGCCAGCAGCAAGGACCGGGATTGGCAGTTCTTC
. | . | TRBJ2-3 | TRBV27 | CASSSQGTQYF | TGTGCCAGCAGTTCCCAGGGGACGCAGTATTTT
. | once | TRBJ1-2 | TRBV27 | CASSFGQGTYGYTF | TGTGCCAGCAGTTTTGGGCAGGGCACTTATGGCTACACCTTC
TRBD2 | . | TRBJ2-3 | TRBV4-2 | CASSQAGTSQRDTQYF | TGTGCCAGCAGCCAAGCCGGGACTAGCCAACGAGATACGCAGTATTTT
TRBD2 | . | TRBJ2-7 | TRBV3-1/TRBV3-2 | CATHRDYIYEQYF | TGTGCCACCCACCGGGACTATATCTACGAGCAGTACTTC
TRBD1 | . | TRBJ1-6 | TRBV5-1 | CASSLVGQGNSPLHF | TGCGCCAGCAGCTTGGTGGGACAGGGTAATTCACCCCTCCACTTT
. | . | TRBJ1-5 | TRBV19 | CASIGETGNQPQHF | TGTGCCAGTATTGGGGAGACGGGAAATCAGCCCCAGCATTTT
. | . | TRBJ1-4 | TRBV10-3 | CAVSNGRELGEKLFF | TGTGCCGTCTCCAACGGGAGGGAATTAGGTGAAAAACTGTTTTTT
. | once | TRBJ1-1 | TRBV12-3/TRBV12-4 | CASRRLQGDAFF | TGTGCCAGCAGAAGACTACAGGGAGATGCTTTCTTT
. | . | TRBJ1-1 | TRBV9 | CASSVDGLEAFF | TGTGCCAGCAGCGTAGATGGCCTTGAAGCTTTCTTT
TRBD1 | . | TRBJ2-1 | TRBV11-1 | CASSRQGTVSDEQFF | TGTGCCAGCAGCAGACAGGGAACTGTTAGTGATGAGCAGTTCTTC
TRBD1 | . | TRBJ1-1 | TRBV2 | CASRGEGTGATEAFF | TGTGCCAGCAGAGGAGAAGGGACAGGTGCCACTGAAGCTTTCTTT
TRBD1 | . | TRBJ1-5 | TRBV18 | CASSPGTGRGQPQHF | TGTGCCAGCTCACCGGGGACAGGGAGAGGTCAGCCCCAGCATTTT
. | . | TRBJ1-1 | TRBV5-1 | CASSLGRQSIRAMNTEAFF | TGCGCCAGCAGCTTGGGGAGACAAAGCATCAGGGCGATGAACACTGAAGCTTTCTTT
. | . | TRBJ1-1 | TRBV5-4 | CASSAGNTEAFF | TGTGCCAGCAGTGCGGGGAACACTGAAGCTTTCTTT
TRBD1 | . | TRBJ1-4 | TRBV5-1 | CASSSTGGHNEKLFF | TGCGCCAGCAGCTCGACAGGGGGGCATAATGAAAAACTGTTTTTT